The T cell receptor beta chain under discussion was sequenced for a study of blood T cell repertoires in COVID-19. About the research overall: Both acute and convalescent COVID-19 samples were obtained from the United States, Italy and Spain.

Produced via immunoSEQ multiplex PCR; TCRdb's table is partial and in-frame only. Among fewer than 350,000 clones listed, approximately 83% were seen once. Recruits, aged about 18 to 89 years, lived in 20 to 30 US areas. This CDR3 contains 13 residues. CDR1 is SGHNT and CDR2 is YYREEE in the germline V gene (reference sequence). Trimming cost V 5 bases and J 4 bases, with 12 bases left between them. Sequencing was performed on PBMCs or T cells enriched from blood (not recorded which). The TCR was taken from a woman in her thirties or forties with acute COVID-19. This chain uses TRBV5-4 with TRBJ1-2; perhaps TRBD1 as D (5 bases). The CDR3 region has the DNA TGTGCCAGCAGACCCACAGGCCTCTATGGCTACACCTTC. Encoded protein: CASRPTGLYGYTF. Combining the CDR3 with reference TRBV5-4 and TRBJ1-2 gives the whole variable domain ETGVTQSPTHLIKTRGQQVTLRCSSQSGHNTVSWYQQALGQGPQFIFQYYREEENGRGNFPPRFSGLQFPNYSSELNVNALELDDSALYLCASRPTGLYGYTFGSGTRLTVV.